This T cell receptor beta chain came from a study of T cells in localized non-small cell lung cancer. General study findings and limits: In adjacent lung appeared a median about 57 of the top 100 tumor clones. Higher blood T cell density tracked longer overall survival. Uninvolved neighboring lung showed the greatest T cell clonality, exceeding tumor. Sequencing was limited to one tumor region, leaving the possibility of heterogeneity open.

A note on this clone: The target antigen is unknown.

Per the germline V gene, CDR1 is SEHNR and CDR2 is FQNEAQ (reference sequence). J was trimmed by 8 bases and V by 4 bases; bases with no gene match: 11. This CDR3 region has 15 residues. Profiling relied on immunoSEQ multiplex PCR, and the TCRdb table lists in-frame clones only, not all of them. Of about 24,000 clones in the sample, about nine tenths were seen once. This material consisted of peripheral blood, taken before any cancer treatment. J is TRBJ1-2 and V is TRBV7-9, with TRBD1 identical over 9 bases. The TCR originated in a man aged 40 to 69 with stage I squamous cell lung carcinoma. The CDR3: CASSSLQQGARGYTF. The CDR3 region has the DNA TGTGCCAGCAGCTCCCTTCAACAGGGGGCTAGGGGCTACACCTTC. The full variable domain, with the rest looked up from reference TRBV7-9 and TRBJ1-2, is DTGVSQNPRHKITKRGQNVTFRCDPISEHNRLYWYRQTLGQGPEFLTYFQNEAQLEKSRLLSDRFSAERPKGSFSTLEIQRTEQGDSAMYLCASSSLQQGARGYTFGSGTRLTVV.